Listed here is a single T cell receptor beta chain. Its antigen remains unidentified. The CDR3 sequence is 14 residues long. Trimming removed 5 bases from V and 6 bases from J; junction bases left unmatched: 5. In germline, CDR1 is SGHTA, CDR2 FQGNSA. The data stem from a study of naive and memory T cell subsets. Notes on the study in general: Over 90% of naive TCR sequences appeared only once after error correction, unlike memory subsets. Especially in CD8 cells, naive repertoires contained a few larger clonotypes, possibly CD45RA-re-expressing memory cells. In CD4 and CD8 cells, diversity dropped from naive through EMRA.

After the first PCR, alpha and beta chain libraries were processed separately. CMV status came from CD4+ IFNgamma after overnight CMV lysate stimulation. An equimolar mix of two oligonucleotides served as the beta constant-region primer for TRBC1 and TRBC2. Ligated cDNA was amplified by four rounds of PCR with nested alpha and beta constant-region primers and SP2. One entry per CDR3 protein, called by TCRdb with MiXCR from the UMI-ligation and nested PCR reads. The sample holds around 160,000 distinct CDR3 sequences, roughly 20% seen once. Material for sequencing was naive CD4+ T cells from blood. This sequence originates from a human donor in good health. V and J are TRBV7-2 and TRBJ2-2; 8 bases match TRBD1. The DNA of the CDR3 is TGTGCCAGCAGCGCGGACAGGGTCGCCGGGGAGCTGTTTTTT. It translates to CASSADRVAGELFF.